Only a few counts were recorded for the clone carrying this T cell receptor beta chain. Its target is not known. Time point noted: baseline pretreatment blood. Treatment: 15 Gy SBRT to primary tumor, nephrectomy 4 weeks later. The patient's renal cell carcinoma had clear cell pathology. This sample is drawn from a study of radiation and T cells in renal cell carcinoma. Study conclusions and caveats: No pretreatment tumor biopsies were available for baseline clonotypes. From baseline, blood top tumor clonotypes peaked at 2 weeks post-radiation.

The repertoire was sequenced with immunoSEQ multiplex PCR; TCRdb's copy has only in-frame clones and lacks some. The sample lists 55,000 to 65,000 clones, around 80% occurring once. Sequenced material: blood, taken from a patient whose treatment included radiotherapy and nephrectomy. This TCR came from a man aged 55 to 69 with renal cell carcinoma.

This CDR3 is CASSLWAGANTGELFF. CDR3 in DNA: TGTGCCAGCAGCTTATGGGCGGGAGCGAACACCGGGGAGCTGTTTTTT. The chain has TRBV11-2 and TRBJ2-2, with 7 bases fitting TRBD2. The CDR3 sequence is 16 residues long. J lost 0 bases, V lost 2 bases, and 3 bases had no gene match. Germline V CDR1 and CDR2: SGHAT, FQNNGV.